These 9 T cell receptor beta chains were sequenced from one sample in a study of spatial heterogeneity in lung cancer. As for time point: blood at routine non-recurrence follow-up after resection. In each case, whole RNA from tumor, nontumor lung or frozen PBMC was sequenced unsorted. TCRdb processed the 5' RACE reads anew with MiXCR; each CDR3 protein has one entry. Of about 120,000 distinct CDR3 sequences in the sample, 9% to 15% are singletons; the top ten hold 16%. Material: PBMCs, obtained at follow-up. The receptors come from a male donor with early-stage non-small cell lung cancer.

This clonotype was counted a few times. This chain uses TRBV2 with TRBJ2-2, with D unresolved. Germline CDR1 is SNHLY and CDR2 is FYNNEI. This CDR3 contains 13 residues. V was shortened by 4 bases and J by 5 bases, with 8 bases between the two germline ends. CDR3 amino acids: CASSGRMTGELFF. CDR3 sequence (DNA): TGTGCCAGCAGTGGTCGAATGACCGGGGAGCTGTTTTTT.

The table lists this clonotype with a few counts. The V call is TRBV10-3, the J call TRBJ2-1; 8 bases line up with TRBD2. Germline CDR1 reads ENHRY; CDR2 reads SYGVKD. Trimming took 10 bases from V and 2 from J; bases not matched to a gene: 7. The CDR3 is made up of 14 amino acids. The CDR3 DNA reads as TGTGCCACCACAAGCGGGGGACCCTACAATGAGCAGTTCTTC. Its protein product is CATTSGGPYNEQFF.

The V gene is TRBV27, the J gene TRBJ2-7, with 11 positions matching TRBD2. The trim removed 5 bases at V and 5 bases at J, leaving 8 bases unmatched. Germline assignment: CDR1 MNHEY and CDR2 SMNVEV (reference sequence). There are 15 residues in the CDR3. The CDR3 coding sequence is TGTGCCAGCAGTGCCAGACTAGCGGGGTCCCACGAGCAGTACTTC. It specifies CASSARLAGSHEQYF.

This clonotype appeared a few times. This chain links TRBV3-1 with TRBJ2-7; D is uncertain. This CDR3 has 14 residues. Trimming stripped 1 base from V and 5 bases from J, with 12 bases between. The V gene's germline CDR1 is LGHDT and CDR2 YNNKEL (reference sequence). The CDR3 loop is CASSQVSTSNEQYF. Here the CDR3 DNA reads TGTGCCAGCAGCCAAGTGAGCACCTCGAACGAGCAGTACTTC.

This chain uses TRBV2 with TRBJ1-5; perhaps TRBD1 as D (6 bases). The germline CDR1 and CDR2 sequences are SNHLY and FYNNEI. V dropped 1 base and J dropped 0 bases, with 13 bases sitting between them. CDR3 length: 17 amino acids. For the CDR3, the DNA is TGTGCCAGCAGTGAAGAACAGGGTCGGTTTAGCAATCAGCCCCAGCATTTT. This gives the protein CASSEEQGRFSNQPQHF.

This clonotype was picked up many times. The J gene is TRBJ2-1, the V gene TRBV7-2; D is unclear. The ends were cut back, 6 bases at V and 4 bases at J, with 10 bases in the middle. Germline V lookup: CDR1 SGHTA, CDR2 FQGNSA. CDR3 length equals 13 residues. The CDR3, as DNA: TGTGCCAGCAGTCTTACCCCATACAATGAGCAGTTCTTC. This sequence encodes CASSLTPYNEQFF.

The rearrangement joins TRBV28 to TRBJ1-1; TRBD1 matches 9 bases. The CDR3 runs 15 residues. After removal of 5 bases from V and 2 bases from J, the junction contained 6 bases not matched to a gene. The germline V gene has CDR1 MDHEN and CDR2 SYDVKM. CDR3 loop: CASSPTTGGNTEAFF. CDR3 coding DNA: TGTGCCAGCAGTCCTACTACAGGGGGCAACACTGAAGCTTTCTTT.

This clonotype was counted a few times. V is TRBV5-1 and J is TRBJ2-5, with 9 bases matching TRBD1. Germline values: CDR1 SGHRS, CDR2 YFSETQ. The CDR3 contains 15 residues. With 4 bases clipped from V and 5 bases from J, the junction kept 9 bases outside the gene matches. CDR3: CASSNDGQGWETQYF. Here the CDR3 DNA reads TGCGCCAGCAGCAACGACGGACAGGGGTGGGAGACCCAGTACTTC.

This clonotype was seen more than once but under ten times. The chain uses TRBV30 and TRBJ1-1, with D possibly matching TRBD1 (5 bases). V was trimmed by 0 bases and J by 5 bases, leaving 13 bases between them. The CDR3 consists of 14 residues. Germline CDR1 is GTSNPN and CDR2 is SVGIG (reference sequence). CDR3 sequence reads: CAWSVDRSRTEAFF. The CDR3 DNA reads as TGTGCCTGGAGTGTAGACAGATCTAGGACTGAAGCTTTCTTT. Full variable domain (remainder filled in from reference TRBV30 and TRBJ1-1): SQTIHQWPATLVQPVGSPLSLECTVEGTSNPNLYWYRQAAGRGLQLLFYSVGIGQISSEVPQNLSASRPQDRQFILSSKKLLLSDSGFYLCAWSVDRSRTEAFFGQGTRLTVV.